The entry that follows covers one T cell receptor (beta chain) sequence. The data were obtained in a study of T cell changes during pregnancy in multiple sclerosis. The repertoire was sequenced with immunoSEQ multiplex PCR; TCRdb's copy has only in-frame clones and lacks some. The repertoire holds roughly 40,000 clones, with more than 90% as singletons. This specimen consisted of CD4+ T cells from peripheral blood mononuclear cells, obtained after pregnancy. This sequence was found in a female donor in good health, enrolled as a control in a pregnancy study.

The CDR3 is CASREVSYNEQFF. CDR3 sequence (DNA): TGTGCCAGCAGGGAGGTTTCCTACAATGAGCAGTTCTTC. The rearrangement links TRBV6-1 to TRBJ2-1; a possible D gene is TRBD2 (5 bases). Germline-derived CDR1 and CDR2 are MNHNS and SASEGT. The CDR3 is made up of 13 amino acids. V shed 6 bases and J shed 1 base, with 7 bases lying between them.